This is a list of T cell receptor beta chains from one sample in a study of cytomegalovirus exposure and HLA in healthy donors. Using immunoSEQ multiplex PCR, the repertoire was profiled, and TCRdb retains in-frame clones only, with some absent. The table records approximately 98,000 clones, about 94% of them present only once. The material sequenced was PBMCs. The receptor set was obtained from a woman under 30 in good health and CMV-seronegative. CDR3s include the opening cysteine and the closing phenylalanine or tryptophan. The D gene is left open where the match is weak. Only some rows state a clone size, as once, few, many or a class for expanded clones.

J gene,V gene,clone size,D gene,CDR3 DNA,CDR3 protein
TRBJ2-1,TRBV5-6,-,TRBD1,TGTGCCAGCAGCCCGGACAGGGGCTTTCATGAGCAGTTCTTC,CASSPDRGFHEQFF
TRBJ1-1,TRBV4-1,-,TRBD1,TGCGCCAGCAGCCAAGTGGGGACAGGGAACACTGAAGCTTTCTTT,CASSQVGTGNTEAFF
TRBJ1-1,TRBV4-2,-,-,TGTGCCAGCAGCCAAGAAGGCCAGGGCGGCACTGAAGCTTTCTTT,CASSQEGQGGTEAFF
TRBJ2-6,TRBV5-1,-,-,TGCGCCTGCGGCGACTCTGGGGCCAACGTCCTGACTTTC,CACGDSGANVLTF
TRBJ1-2,TRBV4-2,-,TRBD1,TGTGCCAGCAGCCAAGCCGCCTACAGGGGTGGCTATGGCTACACCTTC,CASSQAAYRGGYGYTF
TRBJ2-3,TRBV9,once,TRBD1,TGTGCCAGCAGCGTTAGCCCGGCAGGGGGCCTTACAGATACGCAGTATTTT,CASSVSPAGGLTDTQYF
TRBJ1-1,TRBV13,-,-,TGTGCCAGCAGCCTTTCGACAGGAAACACTGAAGCTTTCTTT,CASSLSTGNTEAFF
TRBJ2-6,TRBV15,few,TRBD2,TGTGCCACCAGCAACTCTCTGGGGGGGATCTCTGGGGCCAACGTCCTGACTTTC,CATSNSLGGISGANVLTF
TRBJ2-2,TRBV5-4,-,-,TGTGCCAGCAGCTTTCCGACCGGGGAGCTGTTTTTT,CASSFPTGELFF
TRBJ2-3,TRBV7-9,-,TRBD2,TGTGCCAGCAGCCCCCTGGGGGGGAGCACAGATACGCAGTATTTT,CASSPLGGSTDTQYF
TRBJ1-4,TRBV28,-,-,TGTGCCAGCAGTTTGCGGAGCCCTGGGACTAATGAAAAACTGTTTTTT,CASSLRSPGTNEKLFF
TRBJ2-1,TRBV11-2,-,TRBD2,TGTGCCAGCAGGCCCCTGGGGGGGATTGGTGAGCAGTTCTTC,CASRPLGGIGEQFF
TRBJ2-3,TRBV7-9,-,TRBD2,TGTGCCAGCAGCTTCAAGCGGGGGGGACTGAATACGCAGTATTTT,CASSFKRGGLNTQYF